Following are 17 T cell receptor beta chains from one sample sequenced in a study of a mutant IDH1 vaccine in newly diagnosed glioma. Regarding time point: week 35, safety follow-up. Vaccinated patients received 300 ug of mutant IDH1 20-mer peptide per dose, with topical imiquimod. These receptors' targets are unknown. The data were produced by immunoSEQ multiplex PCR, yet TCRdb's version contains in-frame clones alone and is incomplete. This sample carries 50,000 to 65,000 clones, roughly nine tenths of them seen once, and the ten largest clones take around 1.7%. The sample consisted of PBMCs, taken from a glioma patient whose treatment included an IDH1 peptide vaccine. These receptors all stem from a man aged 35-49 years with glioma.

The chain carries TRBV21-1 and TRBJ1-2. TRBV21-1 is classified as a pseudogene. CDR3 size: 11 residues. The CDR3 sequence is CASSKRDGYTF. CDR3 in DNA: TGTGCCAGCAGCAAACGGGATGGCTACACCTTC.

The chain employs TRBV27 and TRBJ1-3, with 9 nucleotides matching TRBD1. CDR1 and CDR2 from the germline V gene are MNHEY and SMNVEV (reference sequence). Germline trimming cut 6 bases from V and 4 bases from J; bases unmatched to any gene: 7. This CDR3 comprises 15 residues. The CDR3 here is CASSVGTGRGNTIYF. CDR3 nucleotide sequence: TGTGCCAGCAGCGTTGGGACAGGGAGAGGAAACACCATATATTTT.

The genes are TRBV6-6 and TRBJ2-6, with 10 nucleotides matching TRBD1. The germline CDR1 and CDR2 sequences are MNHNY and SVGAGI (reference sequence). This CDR3 contains 15 residues. V gave up 7 bases and J gave up 4 bases; unmatched junction bases: 4. The CDR3: CASNDRGPGANVLTF. CDR3 in DNA: TGTGCCAGCAACGACAGGGGGCCCGGGGCCAACGTCCTGACTTTC.

V usage is TRBV11-2 and J usage is TRBJ1-5; 8 bases are a match to TRBD1. CDR1 is SGHAT and CDR2 is FQNNGV in the germline V gene. This CDR3 has 17 amino acids. V trimming: 5 bases; J trimming: 0 bases; junction bases outside the gene matches: 9. The CDR3 is CASSDGQGVYSNQPQHF. The CDR3 DNA reads TGTGCCAGCAGCGACGGACAGGGAGTCTATAGCAATCAGCCCCAGCATTTT.

V usage is TRBV27 and J usage is TRBJ2-7; 10 bases agree with TRBD2. Trimming removed 5 bases from V and 3 bases from J; junction bases left unmatched: 7. The CDR3 consists of 15 residues. The germline V gene encodes CDR1 MNHEY and CDR2 SMNVEV (reference sequence). CDR3 in DNA: TGTGCCAGCAGTATCCTAGCGGGAGAAATCTACGAGCAGTACTTC. Its translation: CASSILAGEIYEQYF.

CDR3 protein: CASSSAAGPLGYNEQFF. CDR3 sequence (DNA): TGCGCCAGCAGCTCGGCGGCGGGGCCCCTCGGGTACAATGAGCAGTTCTTC. J is TRBJ2-1 and V is TRBV5-1; the D gene is possibly TRBD2 (6 bases). V dropped 3 bases and J dropped 4 bases, with 20 bases sitting between them. Germline CDR1 is SGHRS and CDR2 is YFSETQ. This CDR3 comprises 17 residues.

J is TRBJ2-3 and V is TRBV19; 11 positions agree with TRBD2. The length of the CDR3 is 16 residues. V lost 5 bases, J lost 4 bases, and 8 bases stayed unmatched. CDR1 is LNHDA and CDR2 is SQIVND in the germline V gene (reference sequence). The CDR3 protein is CASSSLAGGPPDTQYF. Written as DNA, the CDR3 is TGTGCCAGTAGTTCGTTAGCGGGAGGGCCACCAGATACGCAGTATTTT. The complete variable domain, with remaining parts taken from reference TRBV19 and TRBJ2-3, reads DGGITQSPKYLFRKEGQNVTLSCEQNLNHDAMYWYRQDPGQGLRLIYYSQIVNDFQKGDIAEGYSVSREKKESFPLTVTSAQKNPTAFYLCASSSLAGGPPDTQYFGPGTRLTVL.

The chain uses TRBV4-2 and TRBJ2-7, with TRBD2 matching 9 bases. CDR1 is LGHNA and CDR2 is YNFKEQ in the germline V gene. Trimming took 1 base from V and 4 from J; bases not matched to a gene: 8. This CDR3 contains 16 residues. The DNA of the CDR3 is TGTGCCAGCAGCCAAGGAGCTAGCGGGAACGTATACGAGCAGTACTTC. Translating gives CASSQGASGNVYEQYF.

This clone was observed a handful of times. V and J are TRBV19 and TRBJ2-7; 10 bases align to TRBD2. This CDR3 is built from 15 residues. With V trimmed by 3 bases and J by 6 bases, 8 bases remained unmatched. Germline assignment: CDR1 LNHDA and CDR2 SQIVND (reference sequence). The DNA of the CDR3 is TGTGCCAGTAGTATCTCTAGCGGGAGTCGAAGCGAGCAGTACTTC. Translated, it gives CASSISSGSRSEQYF.

Only a few counts were recorded for this clone. The chain recombines TRBV7-8 with TRBJ2-3; TRBD1 might be the D (5 bases). This CDR3 region has 15 residues. V was cut by 1 base and J by 1 base, with 9 bases left in between. Looked up from germline, CDR1 is SGHVS and CDR2 is FQNEAQ. Here the CDR3 DNA reads TGTGCCAGCAGCTTAGGCCTAGGGGGCACAGATACGCAGTATTTT. It specifies CASSLGLGGTDTQYF.

This chain links TRBV5-1 with TRBJ2-7; 7 bases line up with TRBD1. The CDR3 has 14 residues. Germline V gives CDR1 SGHRS, CDR2 YFSETQ. V lost 6 bases, J lost 2 bases, and 8 bases stayed unmatched. The CDR3, as DNA: TGCGCCAGCAACCTGGGACAGTATACCTACGAGCAGTACTTC. Translating gives CASNLGQYTYEQYF.

This sequence joins TRBV7-8 and TRBJ2-7; no clear D gene. Germline loops: CDR1 SGHVS, CDR2 FQNEAQ. CDR3 length: 13 residues. With 1 base removed from V and 2 bases from J, the gap between germline ends came to 6 bases. CDR3 sequence reads: CASSLVVTYEQYF. DNA of the CDR3: TGTGCCAGCAGCTTAGTTGTAACCTACGAGCAGTACTTC.

This clone was seen only once. The gene calls are TRBV5-1 and TRBJ2-1; D might be TRBD2 (6 bases). Trimming left V 3 bases short and J 4 bases short, with 8 bases between. The germline V gene encodes CDR1 SGHRS and CDR2 YFSETQ. CDR3 length: 13 residues. The CDR3 nucleotides are TGCGCCAGCAGCTCCGGGACTTACAATGAGCAGTTCTTC. Protein: CASSSGTYNEQFF. Looking up the rest from reference TRBV5-1 and TRBJ2-1 gives the full variable domain: KAGVTQTPRYLIKTRGQQVTLSCSPISGHRSVSWYQQTPGQGLQFLFEYFSETQRNKGNFPGRFSGRQFSNSRSEMNVSTLELGDSALYLCASSSGTYNEQFFGPGTRLTVL.

The chain has TRBV6-5 and TRBJ2-7; TRBD1 matches 9 bases. Per the germline V gene, CDR1 is MNHEY and CDR2 is SVGAGI. This CDR3 has 15 residues. V dropped 5 bases and J dropped 1; count of bases not matched to a gene: 6. This chain's CDR3 is CASSRGQGPSYEQYF. CDR3 coding DNA: TGTGCCAGCAGTCGGGGACAGGGCCCGTCCTACGAGCAGTACTTC.

This clone has more than one count but fewer than ten. The CDR3 nucleotides read TGTGCCAGCAGCTCGGATAGCAATCAGCCCCAGCATTTT. Translated: CASSSDSNQPQHF. The chain couples TRBV7-2 to TRBJ1-5, with D unresolved. Germline V lookup: CDR1 SGHTA, CDR2 FQGNSA. The CDR3 has 13 residues. V was trimmed by 4 bases and J by 0 bases, leaving 4 bases between them. Looking up the rest from reference TRBV7-2 and TRBJ1-5 gives the full variable domain: GAGVSQSPSNKVTEKGKDVELRCDPISGHTALYWYRQSLGQGLEFLIYFQGNSAPDKSGLPSDRFSAERTGGSVSTLTIQRTQQEDSAVYLCASSSDSNQPQHFGDGTRLSIL.

V is TRBV18 and J is TRBJ2-5, with 7 nucleotides matching TRBD2. CDR3 length equals 13 residues. J lost 2 bases, V lost 6 bases, and 3 bases had no gene match. Germline-derived CDR1 and CDR2 are KGHSH and LQKENI. CDR3 nucleotide sequence: TGTGCCAGCTCGCTAGCGGAGCAAGAGACCCAGTACTTC. Translating gives CASSLAEQETQYF.

The genes are TRBV11-3 and TRBJ1-4; D call uncertain. CDR1 and CDR2 from the germline V gene are SGHNT and YENEEA. The CDR3 totals 15 residues. Between the trimmed V and J ends, which lost 3 bases and 5 bases, there was a span of 13 bases. CDR3 sequence: CASSFPRRMNEKLFF. In DNA, the CDR3 is TGTGCCAGCAGCTTCCCGCGTCGGATGAATGAAAAACTGTTTTTT.